This T cell receptor (beta chain) appears in the sequencing data of a study of CD8 T cells in ankylosing spondylitis. Study observations and caveats: What seemed typical of ankylosing spondylitis blood was a TCR beta motif built from several highly homologous variants. Earlier reports found some motif variants in synovial fluid and blood in reactive arthritis.

This clonotype has just a few counts. Antigen specificity is unknown. Quantitative 5'-RACE with molecular barcodes was used to make the TCR beta libraries. MiXCR was run by TCRdb on the 5' RACE reads, yielding one entry per CDR3 protein. Of under 450,000 distinct CDR3 sequences in the sample, approximately 17% were seen once. Material for sequencing was blood, either unsorted or a sorted T cell fraction (not recorded which). The clonotype originates from a male donor with ankylosing spondylitis.

The CDR3 region is CASSLTHPNVGELFF. In DNA, the CDR3 is TGTGCCAGCAGTTTAACCCACCCCAACGTCGGGGAGCTGTTTTTT. V gene TRBV12-3 or TRBV12-4 combines with J gene TRBJ2-2; D is unresolved. The germline V and J ends were trimmed by 2 bases and 7 bases, with 14 bases remaining between them. CDR3 length: 15 residues.